The 8 T cell receptor beta chains in this list originate from one sample, sequenced in a study of T cell clonotyping in hematopoietic cell transplantation. Generated by immunoSEQ multiplex PCR, the TCRdb table keeps only in-frame clones and is missing some. The data contain roughly 15,000 clones, under 90% of them seen just once; the ten biggest clones take up around 4.3%. Specimen: PBMCs, collected 100 days after allogeneic stem cell transplant. These receptors all stem from a male patient aged 60-70 years who had an allogeneic stem cell transplant from a related donor, so the T cells may come from the graft donor. Some clones in this sample may be carry-over from other donors' samples.

The chain carries TRBV6-5 and TRBJ1-3; 7 bases map to TRBD1. The length of the CDR3 is 13 residues. V lost 6 bases and J lost 7; bases outside the gene matches: 6. Germline CDR1 and CDR2: MNHEY and SVGAGI. CDR3 protein: CASSPGQKNTIYF. CDR3 bases: TGTGCCAGCAGCCCGGGACAGAAGAACACCATATATTTT.

This chain joins TRBV19 and TRBJ1-1; 7 bases match TRBD1. This CDR3 region has 13 residues. The V gene end was trimmed by 6 bases and the J gene end by 6 bases; junction bases not matched to a gene: 7. Germline CDR1 reads LNHDA; CDR2 reads SQIVND (reference sequence). Here the CDR3 reads CASRSGGFPEAFF. As DNA, the CDR3 is TGTGCCAGTAGATCAGGGGGTTTCCCTGAAGCTTTCTTT.

The V and J genes are TRBV19 and TRBJ1-5, with D hard to call. The CDR3 has 15 amino acids. The V end was cut by 3 bases, the J end by 2 bases, with 11 bases between. Germline V gives CDR1 LNHDA, CDR2 SQIVND (reference sequence). This CDR3 is CASSISADGNQPQHF. The CDR3 DNA reads TGTGCCAGTAGTATTTCCGCGGATGGCAATCAGCCCCAGCATTTT.

The CDR3 nucleotides read TGTGCCTGGAGCTCAGGGATGAGCACAGATACGCAGTATTTT. Its translation is CAWSSGMSTDTQYF. This chain joins TRBV30 and TRBJ2-3; tentative D call: TRBD1 (5 bases). Per germline, CDR1 GTSNPN and CDR2 SVGIG (reference sequence). V dropped 3 bases and J dropped 0 bases, with 10 bases sitting between them. The CDR3 is 14 residues long.

The chain recombines TRBV19 with TRBJ2-2, with 8 positions matching TRBD1. This CDR3 comprises 16 residues. V was pared by 4 bases and J by 8 bases, with 12 bases of the junction left unmatched. Germline V gene sequence: CDR1 LNHDA, CDR2 SQIVND (reference sequence). CDR3 sequence: CASSTRTGTTPGELFF. CDR3 nucleotide sequence: TGTGCCAGTAGTACCAGGACAGGGACGACACCGGGGGAGCTGTTTTTT.

This CDR3 reads CASSLANNYGYTF. Here the CDR3 DNA reads TGTGCCAGCAGCTTGGCAAATAACTATGGCTACACCTTC. J is TRBJ1-2 and V is TRBV7-2; D not certain. Trimming took off 3 bases at V and 1 base at J, with 6 bases between the two ends. Germline-derived CDR1 and CDR2 are SGHTA and FQGNSA. The CDR3 sequence is 13 residues long.

The V gene is TRBV30, the J gene TRBJ1-1, with 7 bases matching TRBD1. Germline lookup yields CDR1 GTSNPN and CDR2 SVGIG (reference sequence). There are 14 residues in the CDR3. V shed 3 bases and J 3 bases; nucleotides not matched to a gene: 7. The CDR3 nucleotides are TGTGCCTGGAGGCAGACAGGGTTGTACACTGAAGCTTTCTTT. It translates to CAWRQTGLYTEAFF.

The chain couples TRBV4-1 to TRBJ2-7; 9 positions agree with TRBD2. The CDR3 extends over 13 amino acids. J gave up 6 bases and V 6 bases, and 6 bases lay outside the gene matches. The germline gives CDR1 MGHRA, CDR2 YSYEKL. The CDR3 region has the DNA TGCGCCAGCAGGGGGCGGGGGGGCCTCGAGCAGTACTTC. Its protein product is CASRGRGGLEQYF.